The clone carrying this T cell receptor (beta chain) qualifies as medium-sized. What it binds is unknown. TCR libraries were prepared from 15 ng of total RNA with the QIAseq Immune Repertoire TCR panel. TCRdb re-called the reads with MiXCR, one entry per CDR3 protein. The data contain about 1,000 distinct CDR3 sequences, 5.8% of them singletons. This sample was included in a study of circulating CD8 cells and anti-PD-1 response in melanoma. Study-wide context: Response groups: complete/partial responders versus stable/progressive non-responders. Study-wide results and caveats: Some patients were treatment-naive; others were previously treated.

Trimming shortened V by 2 bases and J by 4 bases, and 14 bases separated the two germline ends. From germline, CDR1 is SGHAT and CDR2 FQNNGV. The CDR3 is made up of 15 amino acids. Sorting of live CD3+CD8+TCRalphabeta+ cells by PD-1 and/or TIGIT gave four subsets. The receptor was derived from a human donor with melanoma. Sequenced material: CD8+ T cells from PBMCs, taken at baseline or after one month of anti-PD-1 therapy (not recorded which). The chain has TRBV11-2 and TRBJ2-5; the D gene is possibly TRBD1 (6 bases). The CDR3 DNA reads as TGTGCCAGCAGCTTACCAGGGGTATTCGGAGAGACCCAGTACTTC. It yields the protein CASSLPGVFGETQYF.